Below, one T cell receptor (beta chain) is given with its context. The sample belongs to a study of cytotoxic CD8 clonotypes in ibrutinib-treated CLL. The germline CDR1 and CDR2 sequences are SQVTM and ANQGSEA. This CDR3 is built from 12 residues. V lost 6 bases and J lost 7, with 12 bases in between. Depth targeted 1 in 200,000 to 1 in 1 million T cells, averaging around 10x coverage per clonotype. Generated by immunoSEQ multiplex PCR, the TCRdb table keeps only in-frame clones and is missing some. This sample carries more than 300,000 clones, about 80% of them seen once, and the ten largest clones take about 6.7%.

Sequences were derived from PBMCs, sampled before ibrutinib treatment. This rearrangement joins TRBV29-1 to TRBJ1-4, with D uncertain. The TCR comes from a human donor with chronic lymphocytic leukemia. The CDR3, as DNA: TGCAGCGTAGCGAAAAGCGCTGAAAAACTGTTTTTT. Residues: CSVAKSAEKLFF.